This TCR beta chain was documented in a study of CD8+ T cells in alopecia areata. In its sample, this clone was seen a few times. There are 13 residues in the CDR3. Trimming shortened V by 4 bases and J by 4 bases, and 10 bases separated the two germline ends. Looked up from germline, CDR1 is MNHEY and CDR2 is SMNVEV (reference sequence). Punch biopsies of lesional scalp, plus peripheral blood, were taken from alopecia areata patients. As the sequencing template, cDNA was produced by extracting RNA and reverse transcribing it. Using immunoSEQ multiplex PCR, the repertoire was profiled, and TCRdb retains in-frame clones only, with some absent. The table includes some 180,000 clones, 50% to 70% detected once.

This TCR was recovered from a human donor with alopecia areata. The sequencing here drew on CD4+ T cells sorted from blood, taken at week 0. The chain uses TRBV27 and TRBJ1-2; a possible D gene is TRBD1 (5 bases). CDR3 in DNA: TGTGCCAGCAGTTCTCAGGGCGGCTATGGCTACACCTTC. Translation gives CASSSQGGYGYTF.